This T cell receptor beta chain stems from a study of blood T cell repertoires in COVID-19 (dated by TCRdb to 2018 to 2021). Describing the broader study: Samples from collaborators originated in the United States, Italy and Spain and spanned both the acute and convalescent phases of COVID-19. The samples were drawn from two sources: the first 160 participants of the ongoing ImmuneRACE study, and over 1,000 subjects contributed by 6 global collaborators. The material from the prospective study consisted of cDNA or gDNA derived from T cells, B-cell-depleted T cells, or PBMCs. Where HLA class I and class II types were available, the types were taken from metadata supplied by the sample provider, not from assay-based typing. The repertoires were made available in a free public database intended to serve as a resource for research on the immune response to SARS-CoV-2. Subjects who had been exposed to COVID-19, were actively infected with it, or had recovered from it provided the deeply sampled blood TCRbeta repertoires that made up the dataset. Nearly every sample came with metadata listing a de-identified subject ID, COVID-19 status, age in years and sex. Results and caveats for the whole study, not just this receptor: The quantity of clinical and demographic metadata differed by source and by participant and was supplied without curation.

V sheds 0 bases and J sheds 8 bases, leaving 17 bases between their ends. Reading the germline V gene gives CDR1 SGHDT and CDR2 YYEEEE. The CDR3 runs 15 residues from the cysteine to the phenylalanine. The DNA shown is the 45-base CDR3, in frame from base 1. The collaborating institutions used their own protocols to collect whole blood in K2EDTA tubes. Collaborator samples were shipped for TCRbeta analysis as frozen whole blood, isolated PBMCs, or DNA extracted from either sample type. TCRbeta CDR3 regions were amplified from genomic DNA by means of the immunoSEQ Assay, a bias-controlled multiplex PCR. Per the original workflow: Within the assay, amplification of reference gene primers was used to estimate how many nucleated cells each sample contained. To quantify the absolute abundance of each unique TCRbeta CDR3 rearrangement, sequence reads were collapsed and filtered. For each sample, productive Simpson clonality was calculated as the square root of Simpson's diversity index across productive rearrangements. The table was pulled from immuneACCESS by TCRdb, which kept in-frame rearrangements only. Such tables lose some clones; where checked, under half of the loss comes from unresolved V genes, and the rest has no known cause. The V and J calls and clone size come from that table; D and trimming were worked out from the DNA. In this sample the table shows approximately 300,000 clones, 85% to 90% of which occur a single time. The top ten hold 3% to 4% of the sample.

This clone has just one count. This receptor's antigen is unknown. No qualities accompany the bases; no much larger clone lies one base away. The sequenced sample was peripheral blood. Recombination linked TRBV5-6 to TRBJ1-2; 5 matching bases give a weak D call of TRBD1. The sequence derives from a middle-aged woman with acute or convalescent COVID-19. The DNA sequence reads TGTGCCAGCAGCTTGGGAGGGACTGCCCTAGGGGGCTACACCTTC. Protein translation: CASSLGGTALGGYTF.